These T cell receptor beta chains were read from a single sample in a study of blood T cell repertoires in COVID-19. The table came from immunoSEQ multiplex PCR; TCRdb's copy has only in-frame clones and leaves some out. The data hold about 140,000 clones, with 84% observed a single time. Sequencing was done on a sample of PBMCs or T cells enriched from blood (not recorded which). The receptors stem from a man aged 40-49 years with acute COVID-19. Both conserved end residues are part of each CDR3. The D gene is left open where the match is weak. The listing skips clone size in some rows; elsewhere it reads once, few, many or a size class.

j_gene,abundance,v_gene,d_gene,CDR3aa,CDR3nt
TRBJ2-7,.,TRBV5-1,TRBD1,CASSLGQGEYSFRNEQYF,TGCGCCAGCAGCCTAGGACAGGGGGAGTATTCCTTCCGTAACGAGCAGTACTTC
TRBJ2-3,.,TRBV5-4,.,CASSLNPGEDTQYF,TGTGCCAGCAGCTTGAACCCAGGGGAGGATACGCAGTATTTT
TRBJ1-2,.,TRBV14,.,CASSQVRAESWMGYTF,TGTGCCAGCAGCCAAGTCAGGGCAGAATCGTGGATGGGCTACACCTTC
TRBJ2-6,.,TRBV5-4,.,CASSLEGYSGANVLTF,TGTGCCAGCAGCTTGGAGGGGTACTCTGGGGCCAACGTCCTGACTTTC
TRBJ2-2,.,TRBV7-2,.,CASSFGTPYTGELFF,TGTGCCAGCAGCTTCGGGACACCTTACACCGGGGAGCTGTTTTTT
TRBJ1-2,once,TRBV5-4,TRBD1,CASSRDSLLREGYTF,TGTGCCAGCAGCCGGGACAGTCTGCTCAGAGAGGGCTACACCTTC
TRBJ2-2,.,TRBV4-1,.,CASSQARATGELFF,TGCGCCAGCAGCCAAGCCAGGGCCACCGGGGAGCTGTTTTTT
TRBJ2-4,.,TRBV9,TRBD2,CASSLGTSGAKNIQYF,TGTGCCAGCAGCCTAGGGACTAGCGGGGCTAAAAACATTCAGTACTTC
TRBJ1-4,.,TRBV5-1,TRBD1,CASRRQGRDEKLFF,TGCGCCAGCAGAAGACAGGGGCGAGATGAAAAACTGTTTTTT
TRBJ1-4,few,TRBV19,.,CASSMGQGDEKLFF,TGTGCCAGTAGTATGGGGCAGGGTGATGAAAAACTGTTTTTT
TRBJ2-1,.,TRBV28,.,CASSFSPEDNEQFF,TGTGCCAGCAGTTTCTCGCCGGAGGACAATGAGCAGTTCTTC
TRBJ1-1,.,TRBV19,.,CASSIDSENTEAFF,TGTGCCAGTAGTATAGACAGTGAGAACACTGAAGCTTTCTTT
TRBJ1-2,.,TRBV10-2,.,CASSESPTAYYGYTF,TGCGCCAGCAGTGAGTCCCCGACAGCCTACTATGGCTACACCTTC
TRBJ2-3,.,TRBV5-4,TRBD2,CASSLGSGLAGTDTQYF,TGTGCCAGCAGCTTGGGATCAGGACTAGCGGGCACAGATACGCAGTATTTT
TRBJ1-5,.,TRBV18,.,CASSSDEGGNQPQHF,TGTGCCAGCTCATCTGACGAGGGGGGCAATCAGCCCCAGCATTTT
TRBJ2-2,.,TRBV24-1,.,CATSDRGPRAGGELFF,TGTGCCACCAGTGATCGTGGACCCAGGGCCGGCGGGGAGCTGTTTTTT
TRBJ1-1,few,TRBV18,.,CASSPAGGQGTEAFF,TGTGCCAGCTCACCCGCCGGGGGGCAGGGGACTGAAGCTTTCTTT
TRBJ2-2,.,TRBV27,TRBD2,CASSLSLTSGYRGELFF,TGTGCCAGCAGTTTATCGCTGACTAGCGGGTACCGCGGGGAGCTGTTTTTT
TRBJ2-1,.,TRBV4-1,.,CASSLKWSSYNEQFF,TGCGCCAGCAGCCTTAAATGGAGCTCCTACAATGAGCAGTTCTTC
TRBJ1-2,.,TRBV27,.,CASSGRANYGYTF,TGTGCCAGCAGTGGCAGGGCTAACTATGGCTACACCTTC
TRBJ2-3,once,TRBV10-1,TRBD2,CASSETSGATTDTQYF,TGCGCCAGCAGTGAGACTAGCGGGGCTACCACAGATACGCAGTATTTT
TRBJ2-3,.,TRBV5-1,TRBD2,CASSSTMATSGRTDTQYF,TGCGCCAGCAGCTCGACGATGGCGACTAGCGGGAGGACAGATACGCAGTATTTT
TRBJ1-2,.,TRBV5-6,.,CASSALDSNYGYTF,TGTGCCAGCAGCGCGCTGGACAGTAACTATGGCTACACCTTC
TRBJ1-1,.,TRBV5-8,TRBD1,CASSRGTVGDTEAFF,TGTGCCAGCAGCCGAGGGACAGTCGGGGACACTGAAGCTTTCTTT
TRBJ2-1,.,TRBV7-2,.,CASSSRGGLTYNEQFF,TGTGCCAGCAGCTCCCGTGGGGGCCTGACTTACAATGAGCAGTTCTTC
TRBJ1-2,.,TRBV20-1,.,CSASYLRRVDYGYTF,TGCAGTGCTAGTTATCTCCGCAGGGTGGACTATGGCTACACCTTC
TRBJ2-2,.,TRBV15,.,CATSRDLGGAGELFF,TGTGCCACCAGCAGAGATCTTGGGGGCGCCGGGGAGCTGTTTTTT
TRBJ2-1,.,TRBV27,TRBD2,CASSWEPSGSNEQFF,TGTGCCAGCAGTTGGGAGCCTAGCGGGAGTAATGAGCAGTTCTTC
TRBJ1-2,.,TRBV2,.,CASSEQVTVGGYTF,TGTGCCAGCAGTGAACAGGTGACAGTGGGTGGCTACACCTTC
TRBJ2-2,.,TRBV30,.,CAWSVGDIGHPTGELFF,TGTGCCTGGAGTGTCGGTGACATTGGCCACCCCACCGGGGAGCTGTTTTTT
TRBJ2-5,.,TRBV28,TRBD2,CASSFEAGGEETQYF,TGTGCCAGCAGTTTCGAAGCGGGGGGGGAAGAGACCCAGTACTTC
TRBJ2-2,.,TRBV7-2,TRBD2,CASSLSSGRTGELFF,TGTGCCAGCAGCTTAAGTAGCGGGAGGACCGGGGAGCTGTTTTTT
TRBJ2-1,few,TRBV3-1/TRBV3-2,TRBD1,CASSQGMLGGDEQFF,TGTGCCAGCAGCCAAGGTATGTTAGGGGGCGATGAGCAGTTCTTC
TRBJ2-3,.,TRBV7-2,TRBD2,CASSLPTSGGHTDTQYF,TGTGCCAGCAGCTTACCTACTAGCGGGGGCCACACAGATACGCAGTATTTT
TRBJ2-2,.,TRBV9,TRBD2,CASTQLAGGTNTGELFF,TGTGCCAGCACCCAACTAGCGGGAGGCACGAACACCGGGGAGCTGTTTTTT
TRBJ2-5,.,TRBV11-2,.,CASSPLGTGGETQYF,TGTGCCAGCAGCCCCCTAGGGACCGGGGGAGAGACCCAGTACTTC
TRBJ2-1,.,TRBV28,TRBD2,CASARGGGAHEQFF,TGTGCCAGCGCCCGGGGCGGGGGGGCCCATGAGCAGTTCTTC
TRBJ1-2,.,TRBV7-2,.,CASSSNGGEAYGYTF,TGTGCCAGCAGCTCCAACGGGGGGGAGGCCTATGGCTACACCTTC
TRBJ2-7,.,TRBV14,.,CASSPLNSGYEQYF,TGTGCCAGCAGCCCACTAAACTCGGGCTACGAGCAGTACTTC
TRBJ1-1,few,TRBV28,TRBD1,CASSLGTVLNTEAFF,TGTGCCAGCAGTTTGGGGACAGTATTGAACACTGAAGCTTTCTTT
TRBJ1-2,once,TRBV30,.,CAWNIRRPHVTF,TGTGCCTGGAATATCAGGAGGCCCCATGTCACCTTC
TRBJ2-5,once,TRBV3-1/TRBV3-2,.,CASSQGLAQETQYF,TGTGCCAGCAGCCAAGGGCTAGCACAAGAGACCCAGTACTTC
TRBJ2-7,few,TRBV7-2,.,CASSRGTVSYEQYF,TGTGCCAGCAGCCGCGGGACAGTCTCCTACGAGCAGTACTTC
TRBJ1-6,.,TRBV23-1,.,CASRILGPGTPQSSYNSPLHF,TGCGCCAGCAGAATATTAGGTCCCGGGACACCTCAGAGCTCCTATAATTCACCCCTCCACTTT
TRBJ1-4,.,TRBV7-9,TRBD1,CASSTDRGLEKLFF,TGTGCCAGCAGTACAGATAGGGGGCTGGAAAAACTGTTTTTT
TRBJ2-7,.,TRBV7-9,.,CASSSHREQYF,TGTGCCAGCAGCTCCCACAGGGAGCAGTACTTC
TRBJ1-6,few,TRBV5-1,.,CASSLDSNNSPLHF,TGCGCCAGCAGCTTGGACAGCAATAATTCACCCCTCCACTTT
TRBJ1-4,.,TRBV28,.,CASSRDSGPNEKLFF,TGTGCCAGCAGTCGTGACTCAGGGCCCAATGAAAAACTGTTTTTT
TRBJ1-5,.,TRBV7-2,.,CASSLERGNQPQHF,TGTGCCAGCAGCTTAGAGAGAGGGAATCAGCCCCAGCATTTT
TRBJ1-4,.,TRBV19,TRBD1,CASSWMGQGTNEKLFF,TGTGCCAGTAGTTGGATGGGACAGGGGACTAATGAAAAACTGTTTTTT
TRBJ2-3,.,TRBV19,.,CASSIERQSTDTQYF,TGTGCCAGTAGTATTGAGCGGCAATCCACAGATACGCAGTATTTT
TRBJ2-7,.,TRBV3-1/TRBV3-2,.,CASSQASPSYEQYF,TGTGCCAGCAGCCAGGCTAGTCCTTCCTACGAGCAGTACTTC
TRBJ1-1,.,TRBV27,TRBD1,CASSFYGPGDRPTEAFF,TGTGCCAGCAGTTTTTATGGCCCCGGGGACAGGCCCACTGAAGCTTTCTTT